The clone carrying this TCR beta chain has only a few counts. This sample was taken from a study of regulatory T cells in long-lasting Graves disease. Time point indicated: newly diagnosed GD, antithyroid drugs for less than 3 months. After RNA was extracted from PBMCs, the TCR library was made from it. The CDR3 consists of 13 residues. From germline, CDR1 is SQVTM and CDR2 ANQGSEA. With 4 bases clipped from V and 5 bases from J, the junction kept 1 base outside the gene matches. TCR beta libraries were built with iRepertoire HTBI primers and Arm-PCR of CDR3 regions. Each CDR3 protein is one row after TCRdb ran MiXCR on the multiplex PCR reads. Seen here are more than 450,000 distinct CDR3 sequences, around 16% observed once, and the top ten hold 12%. This sample also appeared in a second study, on T cells in Graves' hyperthyroidism and ophthalmopathy.

The source is a man in his forties or fifties with Graves disease. The input for sequencing was peripheral blood mononuclear cells (PBMCs), taken at new diagnosis, from a patient treated with antithyroid drugs. The chain uses TRBV29-1 and TRBJ2-2, with 10 positions matching TRBD2. CDR3 sequence: CSVVLAGTGELFF. The CDR3 nucleotides are TGCAGCGTTGTACTAGCGGGAACCGGGGAGCTGTTTTTT.